This passage covers 31 T cell receptor beta chains from one sample sequenced in a study. TCRdb ran MiXCR on the RT-PCR reads and lists one entry per CDR3 protein. This sample yields approximately 720,000 distinct CDR3 sequences, of which approximately 15% are seen a single time; around 3.3% belongs to the top ten. The sequencing sample was made of memory CD4+ T cells from blood. The receptor set was obtained from a female donor in good health, serving as a healthy control.

This clonotype was seen at least ten times. The rearrangement joins TRBV6-5 to TRBJ1-5; 8 positions agree with TRBD1. V gave up 5 bases and J gave up 4 bases; unmatched junction bases: 4. The CDR3 covers 14 residues. The germline V gene has CDR1 MNHEY and CDR2 SVGAGI. CDR3 sequence reads: CASSPRQGNQPQHF. The CDR3 DNA reads as TGTGCCAGCAGTCCCCGACAGGGGAATCAGCCCCAGCATTTT.

This clonotype came up many times. V and J are TRBV6-6 and TRBJ2-2, with TRBD1 matching 7 bases. The junction had 5 bases not matched to a gene; V was cut back by 6 bases and J by 4 bases. The germline V gene encodes CDR1 MNHNY and CDR2 SVGAGI (reference sequence). The CDR3 covers 14 residues. The CDR3 sequence is CASRRGQSTGELFF. DNA of the CDR3: TGTGCCAGCAGACGGGGACAGAGCACCGGGGAGCTGTTTTTT.

At least ten counts were recorded for this clonotype. The J gene is TRBJ1-1, the V gene TRBV20-1, with TRBD1 as a possible D gene (5 bases). This CDR3 has 12 residues. Germline V CDR1 and CDR2: DFQATT, SNEGSKA (reference sequence). The CDR3 loop is CRVNGGNTEAFF. CDR3 DNA sequence: TGCAGGGTGAACGGGGGGAACACTGAAGCTTTCTTT.

This clonotype came up many times. The V gene is TRBV20-1, the J gene TRBJ2-7, with D tentatively TRBD2 (6 bases). V was clipped by 0 bases and J by 5 bases, with 11 bases between them. Germline lookup yields CDR1 DFQATT and CDR2 SNEGSKA (reference sequence). The length of the CDR3 is 13 residues. CDR3 nucleotide sequence: TGCAGTGCTAGAGATCCCCGGGAGCACGAGCAGTACTTC. Amino acid sequence: CSARDPREHEQYF.

This chain connects TRBV12-3 or TRBV12-4 to TRBJ2-1, with 8 positions matching TRBD1. The CDR3 runs 15 residues. Losses at the gene ends were 5 bases for V and 6 bases for J; bases not matched to a gene: 9. CDR3: CASSQQGVGANEQFF. The CDR3 region has the DNA TGTGCCAGCAGTCAACAGGGGGTTGGGGCCAATGAGCAGTTCTTC.

This clonotype occurred many times. The rearrangement uses TRBV4-2 and TRBJ2-3; tentatively, D is TRBD2 (6 bases). There are 14 residues in the CDR3. Germline V gene lookup returns CDR1 LGHNA and CDR2 YNFKEQ. Trimming removed 4 bases from V and 8 bases from J, with 16 bases in between. The CDR3 region has the DNA TGTGCCAGCAGCCGGGACTTTGAGACCCCTACGCAGTATTTT. Translated, it gives CASSRDFETPTQYF.

This clonotype was observed a handful of times. This sequence joins TRBV24-1 and TRBJ2-3; 7 positions agree with TRBD2. Germline loops: CDR1 KGHDR, CDR2 SFDVKD. After removal of 1 base from V and 4 bases from J, the junction contained 1 base not matched to a gene. The CDR3 length is 14 residues. The CDR3 DNA reads TGTGCCACCAGTGATTTAGCGGGGTCAGATACGCAGTATTTT. Translating gives CATSDLAGSDTQYF.

The rearrangement uses TRBV7-2 and TRBJ2-7; D uncertain. V was cut by 2 bases and J by 6 bases, with 14 bases left in between. Germline lookup yields CDR1 SGHTA and CDR2 FQGNSA. The CDR3 consists of 14 residues. CDR3 protein: CASSLYGVLSEQYF. CDR3 nucleotides: TGTGCCAGCAGCTTATATGGGGTCTTAAGCGAGCAGTACTTC. The whole variable domain, filled in from reference TRBV7-2 and TRBJ2-7, reads GAGVSQSPSNKVTEKGKDVELRCDPISGHTALYWYRQSLGQGLEFLIYFQGNSAPDKSGLPSDRFSAERTGGSVSTLTIQRTQQEDSAVYLCASSLYGVLSEQYFGPGTRLTVT.

The chain uses TRBV7-9 and TRBJ2-1; 8 nucleotides match TRBD2. CDR1 SEHNR and CDR2 FQNEAQ come from the germline V gene (reference sequence). CDR3 length equals 16 residues. The junction had 6 bases not matched to a gene; V was cut back by 1 base and J by 4 bases. The CDR3 DNA reads TGTGCCAGCAGCTTAGGCCCCAGCGGGGGTTACAATGAGCAGTTCTTC. Translating gives CASSLGPSGGYNEQFF. Complete variable domain (other parts from reference TRBV7-9 and TRBJ2-1): DTGVSQNPRHKITKRGQNVTFRCDPISEHNRLYWYRQTLGQGPEFLTYFQNEAQLEKSRLLSDRFSAERPKGSFSTLEIQRTEQGDSAMYLCASSLGPSGGYNEQFFGPGTRLTVL.

V gene TRBV15 combines with J gene TRBJ2-1; maybe TRBD2 (6 bases). Trimming stripped 7 bases from V and 7 bases from J, with 20 bases between. Looked up from germline, CDR1 is LNHNV and CDR2 is YYDKDF (reference sequence). The CDR3 spans 15 residues. The CDR3 loop reads CATIIGGRARNEQFF. The CDR3 region has the DNA TGTGCCACCATCATCGGGGGAAGGGCCAGGAATGAGCAGTTCTTC.

This clonotype was seen only a few times. The chain combines TRBV9 with TRBJ2-5; the D is unclear. In germline, CDR1 is SGDLS, CDR2 YYNGEE. This CDR3 region has 16 residues. V gave up 2 bases and J gave up 1 base, with 15 bases separating them. The CDR3 loop is CASSVTSGGAQETQYF. CDR3 bases: TGTGCCAGCAGCGTTACCTCCGGCGGAGCCCAAGAGACCCAGTACTTC.

The sample holds a few counts of this clonotype. The chain carries TRBV5-1 and TRBJ2-7; a possible D gene is TRBD2 (6 bases). Trimming stripped 2 bases from V and 3 bases from J, with 15 bases between. The CDR3 has 15 amino acids. Germline values: CDR1 SGHRS, CDR2 YFSETQ. CDR3 DNA: TGCGCCAGCAGCTTAGGAGGGATAAGTAACTACGAGCAGTACTTC. Its translation is CASSLGGISNYEQYF.

This clonotype was counted a few times. The chain recombines TRBV27 with TRBJ1-2; the D gene is possibly TRBD1 (6 bases). The CDR3 spans 15 residues. The V end was cut by 2 bases, the J end by 4 bases, with 14 bases between. Germline lookup yields CDR1 MNHEY and CDR2 SMNVEV (reference sequence). The CDR3 region has the DNA TGTGCCAGCAGTTTAGGTGCAGGGGCGATCTATGGCTACACCTTC. It yields the protein CASSLGAGAIYGYTF.

The V gene is TRBV4-1, the J gene TRBJ2-7; a possible D gene is TRBD2 (6 bases). The CDR3 is made up of 16 amino acids. V was cut by 1 base and J by 9 bases, with 22 bases left in between. Germline V gene lookup returns CDR1 MGHRA and CDR2 YSYEKL. In nucleotides, the CDR3 is TGCGCCAGCAGCCAAGGGGGAGGCGCGGGACCACTCCGGCAGTACTTC. Translated: CASSQGGGAGPLRQYF.

This clonotype has only a few counts. V is TRBV11-2 and J is TRBJ1-4; 7 bases agree with TRBD1. Germline values: CDR1 SGHAT, CDR2 FQNNGV. V lost 4 bases to trimming and J lost 5 bases; unmatched junction nucleotides: 4. CDR3 length: 14 residues. CDR3 in DNA: TGTGCCAGCAGCTGGGGACAGAACAATGAAAAACTGTTTTTT. Translated: CASSWGQNNEKLFF.

V usage is TRBV6-1 and J usage is TRBJ2-1; 14 bases match TRBD2. J was trimmed by 8 bases and V by 3 bases; bases with no gene match: 12. This CDR3 region has 18 residues. Looked up from germline, CDR1 is MNHNS and CDR2 is SASEGT. CDR3: CASSDKTSGGAVTHEQFF. The DNA of the CDR3 is TGTGCCAGCAGTGATAAGACTAGCGGGGGGGCCGTGACTCATGAGCAGTTCTTC.

This clonotype was seen once. CDR3 loop: CARGQGVSGELFF. Written as DNA, the CDR3 is TGTGCCAGGGGACAGGGGGTTTCCGGGGAGCTGTTTTTT. The J gene is TRBJ2-2, the V gene TRBV2; 11 nucleotides align to TRBD1. Germline V gene sequence: CDR1 SNHLY, CDR2 FYNNEI. CDR3 length: 13 residues. The ends lost 9 bases at V and 6 bases at J; junction bases unmatched: 3.

This chain joins TRBV4-2 and TRBJ2-7; D remains unclear. The CDR3 extends over 15 amino acids. CDR1 and CDR2 (germline): LGHNA, YNFKEQ. V was clipped by 0 bases and J by 0 bases, with 9 bases between them. The CDR3 DNA reads as TGTGCCAGCAGCCAAGATCTTAGATTCTCCTACGAGCAGTACTTC. This sequence encodes CASSQDLRFSYEQYF.

In DNA, the CDR3 is TGTGCCAGCAGCAAGGAGAGGGGTAATTCACCCCTCCACTTT. Its translation is CASSKERGNSPLHF. The chain joins TRBV21-1 to TRBJ1-6; the D segment call TRBD1 is taken from the table without a DNA check. TRBV21-1 is shown as a pseudogene. The CDR3 covers 14 residues.

This clonotype was detected only a few times. The rearrangement links TRBV5-1 to TRBJ1-2, with 9 nucleotides matching TRBD1. The trim removed 5 bases at V and 1 base at J, leaving 3 bases unmatched. The CDR3 covers 14 residues. Germline CDR1 SGHRS, CDR2 YFSETQ. CDR3 DNA sequence: TGCGCCAGCAGGTCGACAGGGGGTAACTATGGCTACACCTTC. It specifies CASRSTGGNYGYTF.

This clonotype was picked up a small number of times. This CDR3 is CASGLVVQKNTGELFF. CDR3 coding DNA: TGTGCTAGTGGTTTGGTGGTACAGAAGAACACCGGGGAGCTGTTTTTT. The chain has TRBV12-5 and TRBJ2-2; D ambiguous. CDR3 length: 16 amino acids. Germline CDR1 is LGHNT and CDR2 is FRNRAP. V lost 0 bases, J lost 1 base, and 9 bases lay in between.

This clonotype turned up a few times. The chain uses TRBV27 and TRBJ1-4; 8 positions match TRBD1. Unmatched junction bases numbered 7, after V lost 10 bases and J lost 0 bases. Per germline, CDR1 MNHEY and CDR2 SMNVEV (reference sequence). The CDR3 runs 15 residues. CDR3 in DNA: TGTGCCACCCGGACAGGGCAGGCAACTAATGAAAAACTGTTTTTT. It translates to CATRTGQATNEKLFF.

This clonotype was seen only a few times. This sequence joins TRBV20-1 and TRBJ1-1, with unresolved D. The CDR3 is 17 amino acids. V was cut by 0 bases and J by 1 base, with 18 bases left in between. Germline CDR1 DFQATT, CDR2 SNEGSKA (reference sequence). CDR3 protein: CSARDGFNPGGNTEAFF. CDR3 nucleotide sequence: TGCAGTGCTAGAGATGGATTTAATCCTGGCGGGAACACTGAAGCTTTCTTT.

This rearrangement joins TRBV20-1 to TRBJ1-4; D is uncertain. The CDR3 spans 14 residues. CDR1 and CDR2 (germline): DFQATT, SNEGSKA (reference sequence). V gave up 3 bases and J gave up 4 bases, with 12 bases separating them. CDR3 residues: CSARVALFNEKLFF. The DNA for the CDR3 is TGCAGTGCTAGGGTTGCCCTTTTTAATGAAAAACTGTTTTTT.

Only a few counts were recorded for this clonotype. The chain carries TRBV29-1 and TRBJ2-1; 7 bases agree with TRBD1. The CDR3 has 12 amino acids. Trimming at V came to 4 bases and at J to 5 bases, leaving 2 bases not matched to a gene. Germline loops: CDR1 SQVTM, CDR2 ANQGSEA. Here the CDR3 reads CSVVGGDNEQFF. The CDR3 DNA reads TGCAGCGTTGTAGGGGGCGACAATGAGCAGTTCTTC.

This clonotype was counted only a few times. This chain uses TRBV3-1 with TRBJ2-1, with unresolved D. Germline V gene sequence: CDR1 LGHDT, CDR2 YNNKEL (reference sequence). V was shortened by 0 bases and J by 12 bases, with 18 bases between the two germline ends. The length of the CDR3 is 15 residues. CDR3 coding DNA: TGTGCCAGCAGCCAAGATAGACCGGCCCTGGCTACGCAGTTCTTC. This gives the protein CASSQDRPALATQFF.

This clonotype was seen more than once but under ten times. J is TRBJ1-5 and V is TRBV7-3; D unclear. Germline V lookup: CDR1 SGHTA, CDR2 FQGTGA. The V and J ends lost 1 base and 2 bases respectively, with 12 bases between them. There are 16 residues in the CDR3. The CDR3 DNA sequence: TGTGCCAGCAGCTTAATCCGGCCTTACTGCAATCAGCCCCAGCATTTT. It codes for CASSLIRPYCNQPQHF.

This chain links TRBV7-7 with TRBJ2-3, with D unresolved. This CDR3 is 14 amino acids long. Germline values: CDR1 SSHAT, CDR2 FNYEAQ (reference sequence). With 1 base removed from V and 6 bases from J, the gap between germline ends came to 11 bases. This CDR3 is CASSLGNTQDTQYF. Here the CDR3 DNA reads TGTGCCAGCAGCTTAGGGAACACACAGGATACGCAGTATTTT.

The chain is built from TRBV7-7 and TRBJ2-3, with D tentatively TRBD1 or TRBD2 (6 bases each). Germline V gene data show CDR1 as SSHAT and CDR2 as FNYEAQ (reference sequence). V was cut by 4 bases and J by 6 bases, with 20 bases left in between. This CDR3 contains 16 residues. The CDR3 spells CASSSGVGGSGDTQYF. In DNA form, the CDR3 reads TGTGCCAGCAGCTCCGGGGTCGGGGGCTCGGGTGATACGCAGTATTTT.

This clonotype has a handful of counts. The V and J genes are TRBV20-1 and TRBJ2-5; 7 bases agree with TRBD1. In germline, CDR1 is DFQATT, CDR2 SNEGSKA (reference sequence). The V gene end was trimmed by 6 bases and the J gene end by 5 bases; junction bases not matched to a gene: 9. The CDR3 length is 13 residues. CDR3 sequence: CSAPITGVETQYF. The CDR3 DNA follows: TGCAGTGCCCCCATTACAGGGGTGGAGACCCAGTACTTC.

The chain couples TRBV18 to TRBJ2-5, with 9 bases matching TRBD1. The CDR3 sequence is 15 residues long. Germline values: CDR1 KGHSH, CDR2 LQKENI. V lost 3 bases to trimming and J lost 3 bases; unmatched junction nucleotides: 5. In nucleotides, the CDR3 is TGTGCCAGCTCACCTTTTGACAGGGGGAAAGAGACCCAGTACTTC. It specifies CASSPFDRGKETQYF. Full variable domain (missing parts from reference TRBV18 and TRBJ2-5): NAGVMQNPRHLVRRRGQEARLRCSPMKGHSHVYWYRQLPEEGLKFMVYLQKENIIDESGMPKERFSAEFPKEGPSILRIQQVVRGDSAAYFCASSPFDRGKETQYFGPGTRLLVL.